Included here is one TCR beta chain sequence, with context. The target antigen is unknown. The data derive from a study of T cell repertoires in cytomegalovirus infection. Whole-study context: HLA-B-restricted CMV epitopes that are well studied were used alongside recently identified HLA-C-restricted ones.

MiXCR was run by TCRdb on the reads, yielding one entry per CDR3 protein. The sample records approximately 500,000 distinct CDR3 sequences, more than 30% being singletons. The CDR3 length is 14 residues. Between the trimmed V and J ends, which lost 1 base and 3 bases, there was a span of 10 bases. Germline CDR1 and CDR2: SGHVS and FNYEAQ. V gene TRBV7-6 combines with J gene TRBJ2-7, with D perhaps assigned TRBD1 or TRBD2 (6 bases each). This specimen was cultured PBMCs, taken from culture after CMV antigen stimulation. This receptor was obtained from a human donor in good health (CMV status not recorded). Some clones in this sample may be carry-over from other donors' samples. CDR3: CASSLGGAGYEQYF. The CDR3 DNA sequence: TGTGCCAGCAGCTTAGGGGGGGCGGGCTACGAGCAGTACTTC.